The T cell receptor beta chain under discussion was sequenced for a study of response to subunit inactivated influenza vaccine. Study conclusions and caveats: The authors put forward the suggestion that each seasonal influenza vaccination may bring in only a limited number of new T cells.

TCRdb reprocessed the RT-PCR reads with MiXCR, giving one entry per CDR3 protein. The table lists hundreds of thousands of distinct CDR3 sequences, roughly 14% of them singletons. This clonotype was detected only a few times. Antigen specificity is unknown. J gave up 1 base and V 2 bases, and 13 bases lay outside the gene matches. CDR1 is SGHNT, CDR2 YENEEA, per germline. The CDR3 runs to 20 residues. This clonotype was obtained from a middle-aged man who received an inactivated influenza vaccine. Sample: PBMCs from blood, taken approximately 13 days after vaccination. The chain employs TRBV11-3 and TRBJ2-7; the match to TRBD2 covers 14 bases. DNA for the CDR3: TGTGCCAGCAGCTTAAGCTCGGGACTAGCGGGAGTAGGGGAATCCTACGAGCAGTACTTC. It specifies CASSLSSGLAGVGESYEQYF.